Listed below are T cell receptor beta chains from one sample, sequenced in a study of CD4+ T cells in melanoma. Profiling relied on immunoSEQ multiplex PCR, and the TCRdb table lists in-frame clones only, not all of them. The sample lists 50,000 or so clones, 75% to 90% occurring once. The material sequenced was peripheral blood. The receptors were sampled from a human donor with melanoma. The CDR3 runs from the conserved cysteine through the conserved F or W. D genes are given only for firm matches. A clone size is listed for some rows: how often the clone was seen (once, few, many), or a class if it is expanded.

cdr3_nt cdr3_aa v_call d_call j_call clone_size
TGTGCCACCAGTGCCCCCTGGTTGGGGTATCACGAGCAGTACTTC CATSAPWLGYHEQYF TRBV15 NA TRBJ2-7 NA
TGCGCCAGCAGCCAAGAACCGGGAAAGGGCTCTGGAAACACCATATATTTT CASSQEPGKGSGNTIYF TRBV4-3 NA TRBJ1-3 NA
TGTGCTAGCAGCTTAGGCCCCGGGACGCCCCTCTCCTACGAGCAGTACTTC CASSLGPGTPLSYEQYF TRBV7-7 NA TRBJ2-7 NA
TGTGCCAGCAGGGACAGTACTGGGCGCAATCAGCCCCAGCATTTT CASRDSTGRNQPQHF TRBV2 NA TRBJ1-5 NA
TGTGCCAGCAGCGTAGTATCCAGTACAGATACGCAGTATTTT CASSVVSSTDTQYF TRBV9 NA TRBJ2-3 NA
TGTGCCAGCAGTCCCGGGGGGGGGAGCAATCAGCCCCATCATTTT CASSPGGGSNQPHHF TRBV2 NA TRBJ1-5 NA
TGTGCCAGCTCACCCCAGACAGGGTCCAACTATGGCTACACCTTC CASSPQTGSNYGYTF TRBV18 TRBD1 TRBJ1-2 once
TGCGCCAGCAGCCAGGGGGATGTGAACACTGAAGCTTTCTTT CASSQGDVNTEAFF TRBV4-1 NA TRBJ1-1 NA
TGTGCCAGCTCGGAAAACCGGGACAGGGCTCCCTACGAGCAGTACTTC CASSENRDRAPYEQYF TRBV18 TRBD1 TRBJ2-7 NA
TGTGCCTGGAGTGTAAGGGCCTTCGAGCAGTACTTC CAWSVRAFEQYF TRBV30 NA TRBJ2-7 few
TGTGCCAGCAGCGTAGGGCAGACCTACGAGCAGTACTTC CASSVGQTYEQYF TRBV9 NA TRBJ2-7 once
TGTGCCAGCAGTCCAGGGGGAGACTATGGCTACACCTTC CASSPGGDYGYTF TRBV6-1 TRBD1 TRBJ1-2 few
TGCGCCAGCAGCCCAGTAGCCGTCTTTGAGGGAAACACCATATATTTT CASSPVAVFEGNTIYF TRBV4-1 NA TRBJ1-3 NA
TGTGCCACCAGCAGAGATCCACAGGGTAGGGCTTTCTTT CATSRDPQGRAFF TRBV15 NA TRBJ1-1 NA
TGTGCCAGCAGCCTCGAAAGACTAGCGGTCCAGTACTTC CASSLERLAVQYF TRBV11-2 TRBD2 TRBJ2-5 NA
TGTGCCAGCAGCCAATGGGGGGCTTACGAGCAGTACTTC CASSQWGAYEQYF TRBV14 NA TRBJ2-7 NA
TGTGCCAGCAGCCGGACAGGGCAAGAAGGAGAGACCCAGTACTTC CASSRTGQEGETQYF TRBV5-4 TRBD1 TRBJ2-5 NA
TGCGCCAGCAGCTCCGGGACAGTTTCCTACGAGCAGTACTTC CASSSGTVSYEQYF TRBV5-1 TRBD1 TRBJ2-7 NA
TGTGCCAGCAGCTTGTGGGGAGACGAGCAGTACTTC CASSLWGDEQYF TRBV5-5 NA TRBJ2-7 few
TGTGCCAGCAGCCAGACAGGGTATAATTCACCCCTCCACTTT CASSQTGYNSPLHF TRBV14 TRBD1 TRBJ1-6 NA
TGTGCCAGCAGCTATCAGGGGGGCTCCTACAATGAGCAGTTCTTC CASSYQGGSYNEQFF TRBV9 NA TRBJ2-1 medium-sized
TGTGCCAGCAGCTCTTCGCCGCCTCCTAGCACAGATACGCAGTATTTT CASSSSPPPSTDTQYF TRBV7-8 NA TRBJ2-3 NA
TGTGCCAGCAGTGAATCAGGGGCTGGAAACACCATATATTTT CASSESGAGNTIYF TRBV6-5 NA TRBJ1-3 NA
TGTGCCAGCAGTTACTTGGGACAGGGCAACGAGCAGTACTTC CASSYLGQGNEQYF TRBV6-5 TRBD1 TRBJ2-7 once
TGTGCCAGCAGCCAATCCAAGTGGACGGGCTCTGGAAACACCATATATTTT CASSQSKWTGSGNTIYF TRBV4-2 NA TRBJ1-3 NA
TGTGCCAGTAGTCCAACCTCTCGGGACACTGAAGCTTTCTTT CASSPTSRDTEAFF TRBV19 NA TRBJ1-1 few
TGCGCCAGCAGCTCTGCAGGGAGGACTGAAGCTTTCTTT CASSSAGRTEAFF TRBV5-1 NA TRBJ1-1 NA
TGCGCCAGCAGCCAAGATAAACAGCAAACTTTCTTT CASSQDKQQTFF TRBV4-3 NA TRBJ1-1 once
TGCAGTGCTACCCGGGGGGGTGAGCAGTTCTTC CSATRGGEQFF TRBV20-1 TRBD2 TRBJ2-1 NA
TGTGCCAGCAGATTTCAGGGTAGTGGAAACACCATATATTTT CASRFQGSGNTIYF TRBV6-5 NA TRBJ1-3 NA
TGTGCCAGCTCCCCGCCAGGGGCTGGGACAGATACGCAGTATTTT CASSPPGAGTDTQYF TRBV18 NA TRBJ2-3 NA